The rows below give T cell receptor beta chains drawn from one sample of a study of T-cell reconstitution after alpha-beta-depleted transplantation in children. TCRdb re-called the PCR reads through MiXCR, storing one row per CDR3 protein. Among 350,000 to 450,000 distinct CDR3 sequences, about 20% were seen once, and the ten largest hold about 3.8%. The sequenced sample was PBMCs from the stem cell graft donor, obtained from the stem cell graft. Every receptor here comes from a human donor who donated a stem cell graft to a child with acute myeloid leukemia. CDR3s include the opening cysteine and the closing phenylalanine or tryptophan. The D gene is left open where the match is weak. Some rows have no size entry. The others give once, few or many, or a class for an expanded clone.

TRBV20-1,TRBJ2-7,few,-,TGCAGTGCTAGAGCCGCTGGGCAGGTGATTTTCCACGAGCAGTACTTC,CSARAAGQVIFHEQYF
TRBV7-8,TRBJ2-3,-,TRBD2,TGTGCCAGCAGCCCCTTACTAGCGGTGCGAGATACGCAGTATTTT,CASSPLLAVRDTQYF
TRBV6-5,TRBJ2-5,-,TRBD2,TGTGCCAGCAGTTTACTCCCGGGACTAGTTGTAGAGACCCAGTACTTC,CASSLLPGLVVETQYF
TRBV20-1,TRBJ2-1,-,TRBD2,TGCAGTGCTAGAGCACCCGGTCGGGGACTAGTGTACAATGAGCAGTTCTTC,CSARAPGRGLVYNEQFF
TRBV4-1,TRBJ2-5,-,-,TGCGCCAGCAGCCCGGGCCGAATGGTAGAGACCCAGTACTTC,CASSPGRMVETQYF
TRBV7-9,TRBJ1-2,-,TRBD1,TGTGCCAGCAGCTTATTCGGGACAGGGGACCTTTCTGGCTACACCTTC,CASSLFGTGDLSGYTF
TRBV29-1,TRBJ1-4,many,TRBD1,TGCAGCGTTGATGGACAGGGCCCTAATGAAAAACTGTTTTTT,CSVDGQGPNEKLFF
TRBV28,TRBJ2-1,-,-,TGTGCCAGCAGACCCAGGGTCGGTGAGCAGTTCTTC,CASRPRVGEQFF
TRBV12-5,TRBJ2-1,once,-,TGTGCTAGTGGTTTGTACAGCAATGAGCAGTTCTTC,CASGLYSNEQFF
TRBV5-7,TRBJ1-2,-,-,TGTGCCAGCAGCTCCGGACGGAACTATGGCTACACCTTC,CASSSGRNYGYTF
TRBV11-2,TRBJ2-7,-,TRBD2,TGTGCCAGCAGGCGGACTAGCGGGAGGTTTTCCTACGAGCAGTACTTC,CASRRTSGRFSYEQYF
TRBV29-1,TRBJ1-2,-,-,TGCAGCGTTGACCCAGGGGAGGGTGGCTACACCTTC,CSVDPGEGGYTF
TRBV2,TRBJ2-3,few,TRBD2,TGTGCCAGACAAGCGGGAGGGAACACAGATACGCAGTATTTT,CARQAGGNTDTQYF
TRBV4-2,TRBJ2-1,many,-,TGTGCCAGCAGCCTCGACGTCCATGAGCAGTTCTTC,CASSLDVHEQFF
TRBV5-1,TRBJ2-1,-,TRBD2,TGCGCCAGCACAACAACTCTAGCGGGAGGGCCTCATGAGCAGTTCTTC,CASTTTLAGGPHEQFF
TRBV6-4,TRBJ2-5,once,TRBD1,TGTGCCAGCAGATTACCCCCGGGACAGGGCGGGGAGACCCAGTACTTC,CASRLPPGQGGETQYF
TRBV12-3/TRBV12-4,TRBJ1-2,-,-,TGTGCCAGCACCCTCCTATATGGCTACACCTTC,CASTLLYGYTF
TRBV29-1,TRBJ2-5,-,-,TGCAGCGTTGAAGGCAGGGCGCGGGTCTCGGAGACCCAGTACTTC,CSVEGRARVSETQYF
TRBV3-1,TRBJ2-5,few,-,TGTGCCAGCAGCCAAGGAGTTAAGACCCAGTACTTC,CASSQGVKTQYF
TRBV29-1,TRBJ2-5,few,TRBD1,TGCAGCGTCGGACAGGGCATCCAAGAGACCCAGTACTTC,CSVGQGIQETQYF
TRBV7-9,TRBJ2-7,many,TRBD2,TGTGCCAGCAGTCGGACTAGCGGGATCTACGAGCAGTACTTC,CASSRTSGIYEQYF
TRBV20-1,TRBJ2-5,many,-,TGCAGTGCCAACCCAGGGGAGACCCAGTACTTC,CSANPGETQYF
TRBV29-1,TRBJ1-1,-,-,TGCAGCGTTGTCCCGATGAACACTGAAGCTTTCTTT,CSVVPMNTEAFF
TRBV21-1,TRBJ2-3,-,-,TGTGCCAGCAGCGAGAGAGGGGGGACAGATACGCAGTATTTT,CASSERGGTDTQYF
TRBV12-3/TRBV12-4,TRBJ2-3,few,-,TGTGCCAGCAGTTTAGGGTGGAGCACAGATACGCAGTATTTT,CASSLGWSTDTQYF
TRBV6-2/TRBV6-3,TRBJ2-1,few,-,TGTGCCAGCAGTCACCACAGGGTTGAGCAGTTCTTC,CASSHHRVEQFF
TRBV20-1,TRBJ2-3,few,TRBD2,TGCAGTGCTAGAGGGCGGAGCGGGAGGGCCCGCACAGATACGCAGTATTTT,CSARGRSGRARTDTQYF
TRBV15,TRBJ2-6,-,TRBD1,TGTGCCACCAGCAGAGACCAGGGGGCATTCTCTGGGGCCAACGTCCTGACTTTC,CATSRDQGAFSGANVLTF
TRBV28,TRBJ2-1,-,TRBD1,TGTGCCACCCTTCGACAGGGACGATACAATGAGCAGTTCTTC,CATLRQGRYNEQFF
TRBV9,TRBJ2-1,-,-,TGTGCCAGCAGCGTAGGAGACTCTGTTGAGCAGTTCTTC,CASSVGDSVEQFF
TRBV6-5,TRBJ2-7,-,-,TGTGCCAGCAGTTACCGTGGGGACGAGCAGTACTTC,CASSYRGDEQYF
TRBV12-3/TRBV12-4,TRBJ1-4,-,-,TGTGCCAGCAGTCCGGGTGAAAAACTGTTTTTT,CASSPGEKLFF
TRBV29-1,TRBJ2-7,few,-,TGCAGCGTTACGGACTACGCTACGGAGCAGTACTTC,CSVTDYATEQYF
TRBV12-3/TRBV12-4,TRBJ2-7,many,TRBD1,TGTGCCACAGGACAGGGGAGTGCATACGAGCAGTACTTC,CATGQGSAYEQYF